What follows are 11 T cell receptor beta chains derived from one specimen sequenced in a study of identical twins. MiXCR, applied by TCRdb to the 5' RACE reads, yields one record per CDR3 protein. This sample has 400,000 to 550,000 distinct CDR3 sequences, with 14% found just once. These data also formed part of another study, on yellow fever vaccine responses in identical twins.

Sequenced sample: CD4+ T cells sorted from blood. The source is a woman younger than 35 in good health.

The sample holds many counts of this clonotype. This rearrangement joins TRBV4-3 to TRBJ2-7; 10 nucleotides agree with TRBD2. The J segment lost 2 bases and the V segment lost 2 bases, leaving 6 bases of the junction unmatched. In germline, CDR1 is LGHNA, CDR2 YSLEER. The CDR3 runs to 16 residues. DNA for the CDR3: TGCGCCAGCAGCCAAATCTCTAGCGGGAGTACCTACGAGCAGTACTTC. Amino acids: CASSQISSGSTYEQYF.

This clonotype was recorded a few times. V and J are TRBV9 and TRBJ2-7; D is ambiguous. The V gene's germline CDR1 is SGDLS and CDR2 YYNGEE. CDR3 length equals 14 residues. Trimming took 0 bases from V and 2 from J, leaving 9 bases between them. For the CDR3, the DNA is TGTGCCAGCAGCGTAGATTACAGTACCTACGAGCAGTACTTC. Amino acids: CASSVDYSTYEQYF. The whole variable domain, remainder taken from reference TRBV9 and TRBJ2-7, is DSGVTQTPKHLITATGQRVTLRCSPRSGDLSVYWYQQSLDQGLQFLIQYYNGEERAKGNILERFSAQQFPDLHSELNLSSLELGDSALYFCASSVDYSTYEQYFGPGTRLTVT.

This clonotype was counted a few times. The rearrangement joins TRBV13 to TRBJ2-1; D is perhaps TRBD2 (5 bases). Germline CDR1 PRHDT, CDR2 FYEKMQ (reference sequence). This CDR3 has 15 amino acids. Trimming took off 2 bases at V and 7 bases at J, with 15 bases between the two ends. CDR3 sequence (DNA): TGTGCCAGCAGCTTAAGGGCGGGCCGGGCTAATGAGCAGTTCTTC. The encoded protein is CASSLRAGRANEQFF.

This clonotype has more than one count but fewer than ten. The J gene is TRBJ2-7, the V gene TRBV7-2; D call uncertain. CDR3 length equals 15 residues. V shed 0 bases and J shed 1 base, with 10 bases lying between them. Germline CDR1 is SGHTA and CDR2 is FQGNSA. This CDR3 is CASSLAPARSYEQYF. The CDR3 DNA reads as TGTGCCAGCAGCTTAGCCCCCGCCCGATCCTACGAGCAGTACTTC.

The J gene is TRBJ1-2, the V gene TRBV5-5, with D possibly matching TRBD1 (5 bases). V was pared by 3 bases and J by 7 bases, with 13 bases between. Germline V gives CDR1 SGHKS, CDR2 YYEKEE (reference sequence). This CDR3 contains 13 residues. The CDR3 region is CASSSGTTPGYTF. In DNA, the CDR3 is TGTGCCAGCAGCTCCGGGACGACCCCTGGCTACACCTTC. Full variable domain (missing parts from reference TRBV5-5 and TRBJ1-2): DAGVTQSPTHLIKTRGQQVTLRCSPISGHKSVSWYQQVLGQGPQFIFQYYEKEERGRGNFPDRFSARQFPNYSSELNVNALLLGDSALYLCASSSGTTPGYTFGSGTRLTVV.

This chain joins TRBV20-1 and TRBJ2-7, with D perhaps assigned TRBD1 or TRBD2 (5 bases each). The CDR3 totals 12 residues. The V gene's germline CDR1 is DFQATT and CDR2 SNEGSKA (reference sequence). Trimming took off 6 bases at V and 4 bases at J, with 13 bases between the two ends. The CDR3 is CSAKRDEYEQYF. The CDR3 DNA reads as TGCAGTGCAAAACGGGACGAGTACGAGCAGTACTTC.

This clonotype has a handful of counts. The chain carries TRBV5-1 and TRBJ2-5; TRBD1 matches 7 bases. This CDR3 is 15 amino acids long. Germline assignment: CDR1 SGHRS and CDR2 YFSETQ. With 2 bases clipped from V and 2 bases from J, the junction kept 6 bases outside the gene matches. The CDR3 loop is CASSFLTGLQETQYF. CDR3 coding DNA: TGCGCCAGCAGCTTCCTGACAGGGTTACAAGAGACCCAGTACTTC.

The rearrangement links TRBV20-1 to TRBJ1-6; the D is unclear. V was trimmed by 5 bases and J by 9 bases, leaving 11 bases between them. CDR3 size: 12 residues. Looked up from germline, CDR1 is DFQATT and CDR2 is SNEGSKA (reference sequence). The CDR3 DNA sequence: TGCAGTGCTCGGACTCGGGGTTCACCCCTCCACTTT. It is translated as CSARTRGSPLHF.

The chain carries TRBV6-2 or TRBV6-3 and TRBJ2-1, with 8 bases fitting TRBD2. This CDR3 contains 15 residues. CDR1 MNHEY and CDR2 SVGEGT come from the germline V gene. V lost 5 bases and J lost 5; bases outside the gene matches: 8. CDR3 amino acids: CASSTQRGRDNEQFF. The DNA for the CDR3 is TGTGCCAGCAGTACCCAGCGGGGGAGAGACAATGAGCAGTTCTTC.

The chain carries TRBV7-9 and TRBJ2-4; D might be TRBD1 (5 bases). CDR3 length: 16 residues. Between the trimmed V and J ends, which lost 2 bases and 3 bases, there was a span of 14 bases. Germline V CDR1 and CDR2: SEHNR, FQNEAQ (reference sequence). CDR3: CASSLLVAGLKNIQYF. For the CDR3, the DNA is TGTGCCAGCAGCTTATTAGTGGCAGGGCTCAAAAACATTCAGTACTTC.

J is TRBJ2-7 and V is TRBV28; D is unresolved. The CDR3 is made up of 15 amino acids. The ends were cut back, 6 bases at V and 2 bases at J, with 17 bases in the middle. Germline lookup yields CDR1 MDHEN and CDR2 SYDVKM. CDR3: CASRNLLETAYEQYF. CDR3 nucleotide sequence: TGTGCCAGCAGAAACCTGCTCGAAACAGCCTACGAGCAGTACTTC. The full variable domain, completed using reference TRBV28 and TRBJ2-7, is DVKVTQSSRYLVKRTGEKVFLECVQDMDHENMFWYRQDPGLGLRLIYFSYDVKMKEKGDIPEGYSVSREKKERFSLILESASTNQTSMYLCASRNLLETAYEQYFGPGTRLTVT.